This TCR beta chain was identified in a study of blood T cells in healthy people across ages. Study conclusions and caveats: Greater diversity and more naive CD4+ cells were seen in long-lived donors than in aged donors. Those diversity estimates obtained from one million T cells were thought to be underestimates.

This clonotype was seen many times. The antigen is unknown. Together with a sample-barcoded 5' primer, a J-beta primer mix was included in a second PCR lasting about 6 to 11 cycles. TCRdb recomputed calls from the 5' RACE reads with MiXCR, one row per CDR3 protein. The data contain fewer than 800,000 distinct CDR3 sequences, about 32% of them singletons. The V end lost 5 bases, the J end lost 0 bases, and 12 bases lay between the germline ends. CDR3 length: 15 amino acids. Germline loops: CDR1 SGHAT, CDR2 FQNNGV. The chain is built from TRBV11-2 and TRBJ2-3; D call uncertain. Input material: blood. This TCR was recovered from a woman older than 75 in good health. The CDR3 spells CASSASISSTDTQYF. CDR3 in DNA: TGTGCCAGCAGCGCCTCAATTTCTAGCACAGATACGCAGTATTTT.